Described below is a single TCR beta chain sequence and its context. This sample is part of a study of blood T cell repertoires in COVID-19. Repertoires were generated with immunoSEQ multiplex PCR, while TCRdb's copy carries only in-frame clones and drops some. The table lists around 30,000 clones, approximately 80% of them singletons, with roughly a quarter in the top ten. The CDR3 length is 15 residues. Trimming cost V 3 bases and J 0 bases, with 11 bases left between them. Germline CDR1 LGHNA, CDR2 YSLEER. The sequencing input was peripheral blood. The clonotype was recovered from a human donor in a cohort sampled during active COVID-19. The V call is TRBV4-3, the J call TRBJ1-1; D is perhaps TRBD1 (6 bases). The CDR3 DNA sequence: TGCGCCAGCAGCCAGACGGACAGTTTGAACACTGAAGCTTTCTTT. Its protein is CASSQTDSLNTEAFF.